One T cell receptor (beta chain) is described in this entry. This entry belongs to a study of cytomegalovirus exposure and HLA in healthy donors. With 60 Vbeta and 13 Jbeta primers, the PCR was carried out. Here immunoSEQ multiplex PCR was the method, and the copy in TCRdb shows in-frame clones only, minus some. The sample carries roughly 150,000 clones, 73% recorded once. Per the germline V gene, CDR1 is SGHRS and CDR2 is YFSETQ. The CDR3 totals 13 residues. Trimming stripped 1 base from V and 8 bases from J, with 10 bases between. Sample: PBMCs. The source is a woman under 30 in good health and CMV-seropositive. This chain uses TRBV5-1 with TRBJ2-1; D is possibly TRBD2 (5 bases). The chain's CDR3 is CASSLWAGDEQFF. CDR3 DNA sequence: TGCGCCAGCAGCTTGTGGGCCGGGGATGAGCAGTTCTTC.